A single T cell receptor beta chain is shown here with its context. The antigen is unknown. The CDR3 runs to 15 residues. CDR1 SGHNT and CDR2 YYREEE come from the germline V gene (reference sequence). V was pared by 0 bases and J by 6 bases, with 13 bases between. Researchers ran the assay at a deep level. Sequencing was performed with immunoSEQ multiplex PCR; in TCRdb, only in-frame clones are kept and a portion is missing. This sample yields over 75,000 clones, of which 68% are seen a single time; 50% belongs to the top ten. The sample comes from a study of shared clonotypes between healthy human individuals. Both CD45RO+ cells and CCR7-negative CD45RA+ TemRA cells were combined to make up CD8 memory. General study findings and limits: Lower generation probabilities were found for non-shared clonotypes than for those shared by all four donors. Naive subsets usually exceeded memory subsets in estimated richness.

The clonotype originates from a man aged 30 to 45 in good health. Sequenced: memory CD8+ T cells sorted from blood. Subset described: CD45RO+ cells pooled with CCR7-negative TemRA cells. The chain joins TRBV5-4 to TRBJ1-5, with D maybe TRBD1 (5 bases). The CDR3 protein is CASSLGTHGGQPQHF. The CDR3 DNA reads TGTGCCAGCAGCTTGGGGACACATGGTGGTCAGCCCCAGCATTTT. Full variable domain (rest looked up from reference TRBV5-4 and TRBJ1-5): ETGVTQSPTHLIKTRGQQVTLRCSSQSGHNTVSWYQQALGQGPQFIFQYYREEENGRGNFPPRFSGLQFPNYSSELNVNALELDDSALYLCASSLGTHGGQPQHFGDGTRLSIL.